Listed below are T cell receptor beta chains from one sample, sequenced in a study of blood T cell repertoires in COVID-19. Sequencing used immunoSEQ multiplex PCR; TCRdb keeps in-frame clones, though not all of them. This sample has 200,000 to 250,000 clones; 82% occur once, and the top ten carry 3% to 4%. The sequenced sample was PBMCs or T cells enriched from blood (not recorded which). Receptors were obtained from a woman in her sixties who had recovered from COVID-19. Both conserved end residues are trimmed from each CDR3.

CDR3 protein: ASSLGQGETQY
V gene: TRBV12-3/TRBV12-4
J gene: TRBJ2-5

CDR3 protein: ASSAYSGISYNEQF
V gene: TRBV5-6
J gene: TRBJ2-1

CDR3 protein: ASSFGQGADTIY
V gene: TRBV6-5
J gene: TRBJ1-3

CDR3 protein: ASSPGTATEAF
V gene: TRBV5-1
J gene: TRBJ1-1

CDR3 protein: ASSIDSGDSYEQY
V gene: TRBV19
J gene: TRBJ2-7

CDR3 protein: ASSFGGETEAF
V gene: TRBV12-3/TRBV12-4
J gene: TRBJ1-1

CDR3 protein: ASRLSGVNTEAF
V gene: TRBV6-5
J gene: TRBJ1-1

CDR3 protein: ASSPRTSFDEQF
V gene: TRBV7-3
J gene: TRBJ2-1

CDR3 protein: ASRADGATNEKLF
V gene: TRBV2
J gene: TRBJ1-4

CDR3 protein: ASSYSMRNTEAF
V gene: TRBV6-5
J gene: TRBJ1-1

CDR3 protein: ASGGLNTEAF
V gene: TRBV4-2
J gene: TRBJ1-1

CDR3 protein: ASRGGPSEASPLH
V gene: TRBV7-9
J gene: TRBJ1-6

CDR3 protein: ASSPVETTDTQY
V gene: TRBV11-2
J gene: TRBJ2-3

CDR3 protein: ASSSNGQAETQY
V gene: TRBV18
J gene: TRBJ2-5

CDR3 protein: ASSFRRELAGDRQETQY
V gene: TRBV7-2
J gene: TRBJ2-5

CDR3 protein: AISGERLFNYGYT
V gene: TRBV10-3
J gene: TRBJ1-2